A selection of T cell receptor beta chains follows, all from one sample in a study of shared clonotypes between healthy human individuals. Assay used: immunoSEQ multiplex PCR; TCRdb lists only in-frame clones, some missing. The table has 850,000 to 1,200,000 clones, under 80% seen once. Sequenced input: memory CD4+ T cells sorted from blood. These receptors came from a young man in good health. Both conserved end residues are part of each CDR3. A D gene is named only where the DNA matches it firmly. Clone size is stated in some rows and not others, as once, few, many or a class when expanded.

CDR3aa: CAWGQAYEQYF
CDR3nt: TGTGCCTGGGGACAGGCCTACGAGCAGTACTTC
v_gene: TRBV30
j_gene: TRBJ2-7
abundance: NA
d_gene: TRBD1

CDR3aa: CASSLSDYEQYF
CDR3nt: TGTGCCAGCAGCTTGTCAGACTACGAGCAGTACTTC
v_gene: TRBV5-6
j_gene: TRBJ2-7
abundance: NA
d_gene: NA

CDR3aa: CASSPSQETQYF
CDR3nt: TGTGCCAGCAGTCCCAGCCAAGAGACCCAGTACTTC
v_gene: TRBV6-1
j_gene: TRBJ2-5
abundance: NA
d_gene: NA

CDR3aa: CASSLGATYNEQFF
CDR3nt: TGTGCCAGCAGCTTAGGCGCCACCTACAATGAGCAGTTCTTC
v_gene: TRBV11-3
j_gene: TRBJ2-1
abundance: NA
d_gene: NA

CDR3aa: CSVNPPNRETQYF
CDR3nt: TGCAGCGTTAACCCGCCGAACCGCGAGACCCAGTACTTC
v_gene: TRBV29-1
j_gene: TRBJ2-5
abundance: NA
d_gene: NA

CDR3aa: CASSSGRLREDNEQFF
CDR3nt: TGTGCCAGCAGCTCGGGTAGGTTGCGGGAGGACAATGAGCAGTTCTTC
v_gene: TRBV5-6
j_gene: TRBJ2-1
abundance: NA
d_gene: TRBD2

CDR3aa: CASRTSGRDNEQFF
CDR3nt: TGTGCCAGCAGGACTAGCGGGAGGGACAATGAGCAGTTCTTC
v_gene: TRBV7-2
j_gene: TRBJ2-1
abundance: NA
d_gene: TRBD2

CDR3aa: CASSAGGETTSEQYF
CDR3nt: TGTGCCAGCAGCGCGGGGGGTGAGACTACGAGCGAGCAGTACTTC
v_gene: TRBV9
j_gene: TRBJ2-7
abundance: once
d_gene: TRBD2

CDR3aa: CAWSPQGLSNQPQHF
CDR3nt: TGTGCCTGGAGTCCACAAGGACTTAGCAATCAGCCCCAGCATTTT
v_gene: TRBV30
j_gene: TRBJ1-5
abundance: NA
d_gene: NA

CDR3aa: CASSPILQGAIYF
CDR3nt: TGTGCCAGCAGCCCCATACTACAGGGTGCCATATATTTT
v_gene: TRBV9
j_gene: TRBJ1-3
abundance: few
d_gene: NA

CDR3aa: CASSALSTLAGGLISGELFF
CDR3nt: TGTGCTAGCAGCGCCCTCTCTACTCTAGCGGGAGGGCTCATTTCCGGGGAGCTGTTTTTT
v_gene: TRBV7-7
j_gene: TRBJ2-2
abundance: NA
d_gene: TRBD2

CDR3aa: CASTWQNLGTAGTEAFF
CDR3nt: TGTGCCAGCACGTGGCAAAATCTCGGGACTGCGGGCACTGAAGCTTTCTTT
v_gene: TRBV2
j_gene: TRBJ1-1
abundance: once
d_gene: NA

CDR3aa: CASSRWVGTTGELFF
CDR3nt: TGTGCCAGCAGTCGATGGGTAGGGACCACCGGGGAGCTGTTTTTT
v_gene: TRBV28
j_gene: TRBJ2-2
abundance: NA
d_gene: NA

CDR3aa: CASSDYSSEETQYF
CDR3nt: TGTGCCAGCAGCGACTACTCGAGCGAAGAGACCCAGTACTTC
v_gene: TRBV6-6
j_gene: TRBJ2-5
abundance: NA
d_gene: NA

CDR3aa: CASRPQGNTEAFF
CDR3nt: TGTGCCAGTAGACCACAGGGGAACACTGAAGCTTTCTTT
v_gene: TRBV19
j_gene: TRBJ1-1
abundance: NA
d_gene: NA

CDR3aa: CASSPPGTGAYGYTF
CDR3nt: TGTGCCAGCAGCCCTCCCGGGACAGGGGCCTATGGCTACACCTTC
v_gene: TRBV28
j_gene: TRBJ1-2
abundance: NA
d_gene: TRBD1

CDR3aa: CAISEGRAGFSYNEQFF
CDR3nt: TGTGCCATCAGTGAAGGACGAGCGGGGTTCTCCTACAATGAGCAGTTCTTC
v_gene: TRBV10-3
j_gene: TRBJ2-1
abundance: NA
d_gene: TRBD2

CDR3aa: CAISGDSDSSEQYF
CDR3nt: TGTGCCATCAGTGGGGACAGCGACTCATCCGAGCAGTACTTC
v_gene: TRBV10-3
j_gene: TRBJ2-7
abundance: few
d_gene: TRBD1

CDR3aa: CASRRGALIYEQYF
CDR3nt: TGTGCCAGCAGGCGGGGGGCCCTTATATACGAGCAGTACTTC
v_gene: TRBV6-1
j_gene: TRBJ2-7
abundance: few
d_gene: TRBD2

CDR3aa: CASSLPNSYNEQFF
CDR3nt: TGTGCCAGCAGTTTACCCAACTCCTACAATGAGCAGTTCTTC
v_gene: TRBV27
j_gene: TRBJ2-1
abundance: once
d_gene: NA

CDR3aa: CASNDRISYNSPLHF
CDR3nt: TGTGCCAGCAACGACAGGATCTCCTATAATTCACCCCTCCACTTT
v_gene: TRBV6-5
j_gene: TRBJ1-6
abundance: NA
d_gene: NA

CDR3aa: CSVPRGEKLFF
CDR3nt: TGCAGCGTTCCTAGGGGCGAAAAACTGTTTTTT
v_gene: TRBV29-1
j_gene: TRBJ1-4
abundance: few
d_gene: NA

CDR3aa: CASSLGQNTYEQYF
CDR3nt: TGTGCCAGCAGCTTAGGACAGAACACATACGAGCAGTACTTC
v_gene: TRBV7-6
j_gene: TRBJ2-7
abundance: NA
d_gene: NA

CDR3aa: CASSLARGHGYTF
CDR3nt: TGTGCCAGCAGCTTAGCCAGGGGGCATGGCTACACCTTC
v_gene: TRBV7-2
j_gene: TRBJ1-2
abundance: NA
d_gene: TRBD1

CDR3aa: CATSRDTSGGDEQFF
CDR3nt: TGTGCCACCAGCAGAGACACTAGCGGGGGGGATGAGCAGTTCTTC
v_gene: TRBV15
j_gene: TRBJ2-1
abundance: once
d_gene: TRBD2

CDR3aa: CASSFHNSPLHF
CDR3nt: TGTGCCAGCAGCTTTCATAATTCACCCCTCCACTTT
v_gene: TRBV7-2
j_gene: TRBJ1-6
abundance: NA
d_gene: NA

CDR3aa: CASRPIGGGDGYTF
CDR3nt: TGCGCCAGCCGCCCAATAGGAGGGGGCGATGGCTACACCTTC
v_gene: TRBV4-1
j_gene: TRBJ1-2
abundance: NA
d_gene: TRBD1

CDR3aa: CAISGTGWADTQYF
CDR3nt: TGTGCCATCAGTGGGACAGGGTGGGCAGATACGCAGTATTTT
v_gene: TRBV10-3
j_gene: TRBJ2-3
abundance: NA
d_gene: TRBD1

CDR3aa: CASSSGGGYNEQFF
CDR3nt: TGTGCCAGCAGCTCAGGTGGGGGGTACAATGAGCAGTTCTTC
v_gene: TRBV5-4
j_gene: TRBJ2-1
abundance: NA
d_gene: NA

CDR3aa: CASSFPYSSGANVLTF
CDR3nt: TGTGCCAGCAGCTTCCCTTATAGCTCTGGGGCCAACGTCCTGACTTTC
v_gene: TRBV5-8
j_gene: TRBJ2-6
abundance: NA
d_gene: NA

CDR3aa: CASSQDAGTGFGYTF
CDR3nt: TGCGCCAGCAGCCAAGATGCGGGCACAGGTTTTGGCTACACCTTC
v_gene: TRBV4-3
j_gene: TRBJ1-2
abundance: once
d_gene: NA

CDR3aa: CASSTGLNTDTQYF
CDR3nt: TGTGCCAGCAGTACGGGACTTAACACAGATACGCAGTATTTT
v_gene: TRBV6-4
j_gene: TRBJ2-3
abundance: few
d_gene: NA

CDR3aa: CASSALLQGARGNQPQHF
CDR3nt: TGTGCCAGCAGTGCCCTCCTACAGGGGGCGAGGGGCAATCAGCCCCAGCATTTT
v_gene: TRBV6-1
j_gene: TRBJ1-5
abundance: NA
d_gene: TRBD1

CDR3aa: CAWRDSSYNSPLHF
CDR3nt: TGTGCCTGGAGAGATAGCTCCTATAATTCACCCCTCCACTTT
v_gene: TRBV30
j_gene: TRBJ1-6
abundance: few
d_gene: NA

CDR3aa: CASRRQDNYGYTF
CDR3nt: TGTGCCAGCCGGCGACAGGATAACTATGGCTACACCTTC
v_gene: TRBV6-5
j_gene: TRBJ1-2
abundance: NA
d_gene: NA

CDR3aa: CASSEVGLGGGSPLHF
CDR3nt: TGTGCCAGCAGTGAAGTTGGTTTGGGGGGCGGTTCACCCCTCCACTTT
v_gene: TRBV6-1
j_gene: TRBJ1-6
abundance: NA
d_gene: NA

CDR3aa: CASSPDRLASPLHF
CDR3nt: TGTGCCAGCTCACCAGACAGGTTGGCTTCACCCCTCCACTTT
v_gene: TRBV18
j_gene: TRBJ1-6
abundance: NA
d_gene: NA

CDR3aa: CASSRTDEKLFF
CDR3nt: TGTGCCAGCAGCCGGACCGATGAAAAACTGTTTTTT
v_gene: TRBV6-5
j_gene: TRBJ1-4
abundance: few
d_gene: NA

CDR3aa: CASRDTLNTEAFF
CDR3nt: TGTGCCAGTCGGGACACCCTGAACACTGAAGCTTTCTTT
v_gene: TRBV6-1
j_gene: TRBJ1-1
abundance: many
d_gene: NA

CDR3aa: CASSSAGGVGSGANVLTF
CDR3nt: TGTGCCAGCAGCTCAGCGGGAGGAGTAGGCTCTGGGGCCAACGTCCTGACTTTC
v_gene: TRBV11-2
j_gene: TRBJ2-6
abundance: NA
d_gene: TRBD2

CDR3aa: CASIGRTSAYNEQFF
CDR3nt: TGTGCCAGCATCGGCCGGACTAGCGCCTACAATGAGCAGTTCTTC
v_gene: TRBV6-6
j_gene: TRBJ2-1
abundance: NA
d_gene: TRBD2

CDR3aa: CAIREDGNTEAFF
CDR3nt: TGTGCCATCAGGGAGGACGGAAACACTGAAGCTTTCTTT
v_gene: TRBV10-3
j_gene: TRBJ1-1
abundance: NA
d_gene: NA

CDR3aa: CASDSGTGGGEQFF
CDR3nt: TGTGCCAGCGACTCCGGGACAGGGGGAGGTGAGCAGTTCTTC
v_gene: TRBV11-2
j_gene: TRBJ2-1
abundance: once
d_gene: TRBD1

CDR3aa: CASRLARLVGNEQFF
CDR3nt: TGTGCAAGTCGCTTAGCGCGTTTAGTAGGTAATGAGCAGTTCTTC
v_gene: TRBV12-2
j_gene: TRBJ2-1
abundance: NA
d_gene: NA

CDR3aa: CASSPRGTPGNTIYF
CDR3nt: TGTGCCAGCTCACCAAGGGGCACCCCCGGAAACACCATATATTTT
v_gene: TRBV18
j_gene: TRBJ1-3
abundance: NA
d_gene: NA